Presented here are 17 T cell receptor beta chains from one specimen sequenced in a study of spatial heterogeneity in lung cancer. The time point here: blood at routine non-recurrence follow-up after resection. MiXCR, run by TCRdb on the 5' RACE reads, gives a single entry per CDR3 protein. The top ten clones hold less than 8.5% of a sample with more than 40,000 distinct CDR3 sequences, under 25% of them seen once. Source: PBMCs, taken at follow-up. These TCRs come from a female donor with early-stage non-small cell lung cancer.

This clonotype was observed a handful of times. V is TRBV2 and J is TRBJ2-2, with D possibly matching TRBD2 (5 bases). Germline V CDR1 and CDR2: SNHLY, FYNNEI. V lost 8 bases to trimming and J lost 4 bases, with 8 bases between them. This CDR3 spans 12 amino acids. The CDR3 spells CASAGLTGELFF. The CDR3 DNA follows: TGTGCCAGCGCGGGCCTCACCGGGGAGCTGTTTTTT.

This clonotype showed up many times. The chain links TRBV19 to TRBJ1-1; D may be TRBD1 (5 bases). V shed 3 bases and J shed 10 bases, with 12 bases lying between them. CDR1 is LNHDA, CDR2 SQIVND, per germline (reference sequence). The CDR3 runs 12 residues. CDR3 loop: CASSMGGFGAFF. CDR3 in DNA: TGTGCCAGTAGTATGGGGGGATTTGGAGCTTTCTTT. The whole variable domain, filled in from reference TRBV19 and TRBJ1-1, reads DGGITQSPKYLFRKEGQNVTLSCEQNLNHDAMYWYRQDPGQGLRLIYYSQIVNDFQKGDIAEGYSVSREKKESFPLTVTSAQKNPTAFYLCASSMGGFGAFFGQGTRLTVV.

The V call is TRBV29-1, the J call TRBJ2-5, with a tentative D call TRBD2 (5 bases). The germline V gene has CDR1 SQVTM and CDR2 ANQGSEA. The length of the CDR3 is 14 residues. Trimming shortened V by 4 bases and J by 1 base, and 13 bases separated the two germline ends. The DNA of the CDR3 is TGCAGCGTTGGGACGGGAAGCCCCCAAGAGACCCAGTACTTC. Translating it yields CSVGTGSPQETQYF.

This chain joins TRBV3-1 and TRBJ2-7, with D possibly being TRBD1 (6 bases). Germline CDR1 LGHDT, CDR2 YNNKEL (reference sequence). Trimming removed 3 bases at V and 3 bases at J, with 15 bases between. The CDR3 contains 15 residues. In nucleotides, the CDR3 is TGTGCCAGCAGCCAGGGGAGAAGGGGGTTCTACGAGCAGTACGTC. It codes for CASSQGRRGFYEQYV.

This clonotype turned up a few times. J is TRBJ2-1 and V is TRBV14; TRBD2 might be the D (6 bases). The germline V gene has CDR1 SGHDN and CDR2 FVKESK. The CDR3 is 18 amino acids. The V end was cut by 4 bases, the J end by 1 base, with 20 bases between. Here the CDR3 reads CASSPPPAGLPSYNEQFF. The CDR3 region has the DNA TGTGCCAGCAGCCCTCCCCCGGCGGGGCTACCATCCTACAATGAGCAGTTCTTC. Variable domain in full (rest from reference TRBV14 and TRBJ2-1): EAGVTQFPSHSVIEKGQTVTLRCDPISGHDNLYWYRRVMGKEIKFLLHFVKESKQDESGMPNNRFLAERTGGTYSTLKVQPAELEDSGVYFCASSPPPAGLPSYNEQFFGPGTRLTVL.

The rearrangement uses TRBV9 and TRBJ1-5; tentatively, D is TRBD1 (5 bases). Trimming left V 1 base short and J 0 bases short, with 5 bases between. Germline V lookup: CDR1 SGDLS, CDR2 YYNGEE. There are 14 residues in the CDR3. This CDR3 is CASSVRGSNQPQHF. CDR3 DNA sequence: TGTGCCAGCAGCGTAAGGGGTAGCAATCAGCCCCAGCATTTT.

The gene calls are TRBV6-5 and TRBJ2-5, with 8 positions matching TRBD1. This CDR3 spans 15 amino acids. Germline CDR1 is MNHEY and CDR2 is SVGAGI. Trimming at V came to 6 bases and at J to 4 bases, leaving 10 bases not matched to a gene. CDR3 residues: CASSLQGANGETQYF. CDR3 DNA sequence: TGTGCCAGCAGCCTCCAGGGGGCAAACGGAGAGACCCAGTACTTC.

This clonotype was seen ten or more times. This sequence joins TRBV28 and TRBJ1-1; no reliable D call. The V gene's germline CDR1 is MDHEN and CDR2 SYDVKM. V was clipped by 8 bases and J by 0 bases, with 7 bases between them. CDR3 length equals 12 residues. CDR3 protein: CASGLMNTEAFF. CDR3 in DNA: TGTGCCAGCGGGCTTATGAACACTGAAGCTTTCTTT.

The chain uses TRBV3-1 and TRBJ2-7; TRBD1 agrees at 8 bases. Trimming at V came to 0 bases and at J to 2 bases, leaving 3 bases not matched to a gene. Germline V gives CDR1 LGHDT, CDR2 YNNKEL (reference sequence). The CDR3 sequence is 15 residues long. The CDR3 sequence is CASSQDRGQAYEQYV. CDR3 sequence (DNA): TGTGCCAGCAGCCAAGACAGGGGGCAGGCCTACGAGCAGTACGTC.

This clonotype was picked up a small number of times. This may be a read error, as it is one base from a much larger clone. The chain employs TRBV5-1 and TRBJ2-1, with D unclear. This CDR3 has 15 amino acids. The V gene's germline CDR1 is SGHRS and CDR2 YFSETQ. V was trimmed by 0 bases and J by 0 bases, leaving 7 bases between them. In nucleotides, the CDR3 is TGCGCCAGCAGCTTGGTACTGAGCTCCTACAATGAGCAGTTCTTC. Its protein product is CASSLVLSSYNEQFF.

The chain combines TRBV6-5 with TRBJ1-2; D possibly corresponds to TRBD1 (5 bases). V lost 4 bases and J 7 bases, leaving 16 bases between the germline ends. This CDR3 region has 14 residues. Germline V CDR1 and CDR2: MNHEY, SVGAGI. The CDR3 bases are TGTGCCAGCAGTTTGAGTAGGGGAGGCGCTGGCTACACCTTC. It is translated as CASSLSRGGAGYTF.

This clonotype was counted between two and nine times. V and J are TRBV12-3 or TRBV12-4 and TRBJ2-1, with 8 bases fitting TRBD2. The CDR3 length is 14 residues. V was pared by 10 bases and J by 4 bases, with 9 bases of the junction left unmatched. The CDR3 here is CATGSGRGYNEQFF. Here the CDR3 DNA reads TGTGCCACCGGAAGCGGGAGAGGTTACAATGAGCAGTTCTTC.

This clonotype has more than one count but fewer than ten. This chain connects TRBV9 to TRBJ2-5; 8 nucleotides match TRBD1. The CDR3 has 16 amino acids. Germline loops: CDR1 SGDLS, CDR2 YYNGEE. With V trimmed by 0 bases and J by 4 bases, 8 bases remained unmatched. In nucleotides, the CDR3 is TGTGCCAGCAGCGTAGAGGGGTCTGGACAGGGAGAGACCCAGTACTTC. It encodes CASSVEGSGQGETQYF.

In DNA form, the CDR3 reads TGTGCCAGCAGTCCCGACAGGGGCGGCTATGGCTACACCTTC. Amino acids: CASSPDRGGYGYTF. The genes are TRBV27 and TRBJ1-2, with 8 positions matching TRBD1. Germline CDR1 and CDR2: MNHEY and SMNVEV (reference sequence). V was pared by 5 bases and J by 4 bases, with 6 bases of the junction left unmatched. This CDR3 has 14 amino acids.

The chain joins TRBV5-1 to TRBJ2-1; TRBD1 or TRBD2 may be the D gene (5 bases each). The germline V gene has CDR1 SGHRS and CDR2 YFSETQ. This CDR3 has 16 amino acids. Trimming left V 0 bases short and J 3 bases short, with 13 bases between. CDR3 bases: TGCGCCAGCAGCTTGGCGGGGCCTCCTGACTACAATGAGCAGTTCTTC. This encodes CASSLAGPPDYNEQFF.

V gene TRBV5-1 combines with J gene TRBJ1-2; 8 bases are a match to TRBD1. J was trimmed by 6 bases and V by 4 bases; bases with no gene match: 5. CDR1 is SGHRS and CDR2 is YFSETQ in the germline V gene. The CDR3 loop spans 13 amino acids. CDR3 protein: CASSLGQGDGYTF. The CDR3 coding sequence is TGCGCCAGCAGCCTTGGACAGGGAGATGGCTACACCTTC.

This clonotype was detected a few times. The chain employs TRBV14 and TRBJ1-2; a possible D gene is TRBD1 (6 bases). Germline-derived CDR1 and CDR2 are SGHDN and FVKESK. The length of the CDR3 is 14 residues. Between the trimmed V and J ends, which lost 2 bases and 4 bases, there was a span of 11 bases. CDR3: CASSQLTGTYGYTF. CDR3 in DNA: TGTGCCAGCAGCCAACTTACAGGGACCTATGGCTACACCTTC.